This T cell receptor beta chain was recovered during a study of cytomegalovirus exposure and HLA in healthy donors. Study-level points and caveats: In a later analysis, at a false discovery rate of 0.05, under 20,000 TCR beta sequences were associated with HLA alleles. In a later analysis, HLA-C alleles had the fewest associated TCRs, DRB1 alleles the most. V- and J-gene trimming in TCR beta was tied to a missense DCLRE1C variant by an analysis performed later.

As regards this clone: Antigen specificity is unknown.

The study ran its PCR with 60 Vbeta and 13 Jbeta primers. TCRdb's table, derived via immunoSEQ multiplex PCR, lists solely in-frame clones and lacks some. The repertoire holds over 150,000 clones, with around 80% as singletons. V lost 3 bases to trimming and J lost 11 bases; unmatched junction nucleotides: 6. Germline V gives CDR1 GTSNPN, CDR2 SVGIG (reference sequence). CDR3 length: 12 amino acids. The chain employs TRBV30 and TRBJ2-1; 8 positions match TRBD2. The receptor was derived from a man between 35 and 55 years old in good health and CMV-seronegative. The sample comprised PBMCs. CDR3 in DNA: TGTGCCTGGAGGGTTGCGGGGGGCCAGCAGTTCTTC. It codes for CAWRVAGGQQFF.